This entry describes one TCR beta chain. Its antigen remains unidentified. Repertoires were sampled repeatedly during chemoradiotherapy. The sample comes from a study of chemoradiotherapy in HPV16-positive cancers. Study-level background: Functional T-cell assays on a couple of HPV16-positive patients' cells defined candidate HPV-specific clones and common TCR motifs. Study results and limitations: HPV-responsive T-cell expansion during chemoradiotherapy was linked to improved recurrence-free survival in HPV16-positive patients. Only two HPV16-positive patients supplied the functional HPV-specificity definition.

Clones were read by immunoSEQ multiplex PCR, and TCRdb kept only the in-frame ones, dropping some. The profile shows fewer than 40,000 clones, more than 70% of them singletons. Germline CDR1 is SQVTM and CDR2 is ANQGSEA. Trimming at V came to 6 bases and at J to 0 bases, leaving 18 bases not matched to a gene. The CDR3 loop spans 18 amino acids. The chain couples TRBV29-1 to TRBJ2-5; 8 nucleotides line up with TRBD1. The starting material was blood, obtained from a patient who underwent chemoradiotherapy. The clonotype was recovered from a human donor with HPV-associated anogenital cancer. The CDR3 DNA sequence: TGCAGCGTACGGAGAATGACAGTGGACAGGGAGTACCAAGAGACCCAGTACTTC. Translated, it gives CSVRRMTVDREYQETQYF.